This T cell receptor (beta chain) was sequenced in a study of control samples from healthy donors and cancer patients. Produced via immunoSEQ multiplex PCR; TCRdb's table is partial and in-frame only. The repertoire holds approximately 170,000 clones, with roughly 93% as singletons. The clonotype comes from a woman in her sixties or seventies in good health. Specimen: blood.

CDR3 in amino acids: CASSTSDRGFQPQHF. CDR3 nucleotides: TGTGCCAGCAGCACCTCAGACAGGGGGTTTCAGCCCCAGCATTTT. The chain joins TRBV6-2 or TRBV6-3 to TRBJ1-5; 9 bases are a match to TRBD1. There are 15 residues in the CDR3. J was trimmed by 6 bases and V by 6 bases; bases with no gene match: 9. Germline CDR1 and CDR2: MNHEY and SVGEGT.